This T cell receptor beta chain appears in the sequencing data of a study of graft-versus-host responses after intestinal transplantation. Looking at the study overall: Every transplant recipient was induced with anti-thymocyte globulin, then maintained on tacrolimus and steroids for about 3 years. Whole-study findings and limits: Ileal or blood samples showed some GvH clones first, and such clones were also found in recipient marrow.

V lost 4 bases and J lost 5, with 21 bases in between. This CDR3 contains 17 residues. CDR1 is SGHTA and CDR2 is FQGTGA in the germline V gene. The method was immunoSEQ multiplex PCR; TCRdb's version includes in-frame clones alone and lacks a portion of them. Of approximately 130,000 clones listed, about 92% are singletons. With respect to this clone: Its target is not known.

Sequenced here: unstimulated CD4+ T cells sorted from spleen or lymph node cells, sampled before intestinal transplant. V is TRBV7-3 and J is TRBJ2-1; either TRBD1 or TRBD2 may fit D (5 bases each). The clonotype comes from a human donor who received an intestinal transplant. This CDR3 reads CASSWGPGGTQHNEQFF. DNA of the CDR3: TGTGCCAGCAGCTGGGGCCCTGGTGGGACCCAACACAATGAGCAGTTCTTC.